This entry lists 32 T cell receptor beta chains sequenced from one sample in a study of blood T cells in healthy people across ages. Combining a sample-barcoded 5' primer with a J-beta primer mix, a second PCR ran for about 7 to 11 cycles. TCRdb reprocessed the 5' RACE reads with MiXCR, giving one entry per CDR3 protein. The sample comprises some 920,000 distinct CDR3 sequences, approximately 50% of which are singletons, and 20% to 25% rests with the top ten. Sequencing used blood. All receptors derive from an older woman in good health.

The chain recombines TRBV28 with TRBJ2-7; 16 positions agree with TRBD2. There are 19 residues in the CDR3. V lost 4 bases and J lost 4; bases outside the gene matches: 13. In germline, CDR1 is MDHEN, CDR2 SYDVKM. CDR3 in amino acids: CASSYPGTSGRANPYEQYF. The CDR3 DNA sequence: TGTGCCAGCAGTTACCCCGGGACTAGCGGGAGGGCGAATCCTTACGAGCAGTACTTC.

J is TRBJ2-7 and V is TRBV2, with 10 nucleotides matching TRBD2. Trimming removed 5 bases from V and 5 bases from J; junction bases left unmatched: 9. Germline CDR1 and CDR2: SNHLY and FYNNEI. This CDR3 region has 15 residues. Here the CDR3 DNA reads TGTGCCAGCAGTCAACAGGGACTAGCGATCCACGAGCAGTACTTC. It translates to CASSQQGLAIHEQYF.

In its sample, this clonotype was seen once. The genes are TRBV20-1 and TRBJ1-4; a weak D match, TRBD1 (6 bases). The CDR3 consists of 15 residues. Trimming left V 3 bases short and J 4 bases short, with 15 bases between. Germline assignment: CDR1 DFQATT and CDR2 SNEGSKA (reference sequence). CDR3 nucleotides: TGCAGTGCTAGCCGATGGGGGGCCGGTAATGAAAAACTGTTTTTT. This gives the protein CSASRWGAGNEKLFF.

V gene TRBV4-3 combines with J gene TRBJ1-5; 12 nucleotides agree with TRBD1. In germline, CDR1 is LGHNA, CDR2 YSLEER. Trimming cost V 0 bases and J 6 bases; bases outside gene matches: 9. This CDR3 is 18 amino acids long. The CDR3 region is CASSQEYKGTGGGQPQHF. The CDR3 DNA is TGCGCCAGCAGCCAAGAATACAAAGGGACAGGGGGCGGTCAGCCCCAGCATTTT.

The V gene is TRBV20-1, the J gene TRBJ2-1, with a tentative D call TRBD2 (5 bases). Looked up from germline, CDR1 is DFQATT and CDR2 is SNEGSKA (reference sequence). The CDR3 has 11 amino acids. Trimming took off 6 bases at V and 13 bases at J, with 16 bases between the two ends. The CDR3 DNA reads TGCAGTGCCACACCCGAGGAGGCCCAGTTCTTC. This gives the protein CSATPEEAQFF.

This chain connects TRBV10-3 to TRBJ1-2; TRBD1 is a possible D gene (5 bases). The CDR3 is made up of 13 amino acids. From germline, CDR1 is ENHRY and CDR2 SYGVKD. Trimming shortened V by 3 bases and J by 8 bases, and 13 bases separated the two germline ends. DNA for the CDR3: TGTGCCATCAGTGACCCGACAGTGAGAGGCTACACCTTC. This encodes CAISDPTVRGYTF.

This clonotype has only one observation. This chain uses TRBV20-1 with TRBJ1-5, with D perhaps TRBD1 (5 bases). This CDR3 is 14 amino acids long. Germline V CDR1 and CDR2: DFQATT, SNEGSKA (reference sequence). Trimming took 4 bases from V and 7 from J, leaving 17 bases between them. The CDR3 DNA follows: TGCAGTGCTACCACTCGGGGGGGAGGACAGCCCCAGCATTTT. This sequence encodes CSATTRGGGQPQHF.

J is TRBJ1-4 and V is TRBV7-2; a weak D match, TRBD1 (5 bases). V was pared by 5 bases and J by 0 bases, with 10 bases between. CDR3 length: 15 residues. CDR1 SGHTA and CDR2 FQGNSA come from the germline V gene. This CDR3 is CASSTGPATNEKLFF. For the CDR3, the DNA is TGTGCCAGCAGCACAGGACCTGCAACTAATGAAAAACTGTTTTTT.

V gene TRBV7-9 combines with J gene TRBJ2-7; the match to TRBD1 covers 9 bases. Germline CDR1 reads SEHNR; CDR2 reads FQNEAQ (reference sequence). CDR3 length: 19 amino acids. J was trimmed by 5 bases and V by 4 bases; bases with no gene match: 21. CDR3 DNA sequence: TGTGCCAGCAGCTCATCCGGGACAGGGTCCGAATGGGCCGTCGACGAGCAGTACTTC. This encodes CASSSSGTGSEWAVDEQYF.

The sample holds a few counts of this clonotype. The CDR3 loop is CASSILQMGDSPLHF. In nucleotides, the CDR3 is TGTGCCAGCAGTATACTCCAAATGGGGGATTCACCCCTCCACTTT. The chain combines TRBV28 with TRBJ1-6; maybe TRBD1 (5 bases). This CDR3 has 15 residues. Germline CDR1 MDHEN, CDR2 SYDVKM. The ends were cut back, 5 bases at V and 8 bases at J, with 16 bases in the middle. Drawing the rest from reference TRBV28 and TRBJ1-6, the complete variable domain is DVKVTQSSRYLVKRTGEKVFLECVQDMDHENMFWYRQDPGLGLRLIYFSYDVKMKEKGDIPEGYSVSREKKERFSLILESASTNQTSMYLCASSILQMGDSPLHFGNGTRLTVT.

The chain has TRBV4-1 and TRBJ1-5; no reliable D call. Germline values: CDR1 MGHRA, CDR2 YSYEKL. Trimming shortened V by 0 bases and J by 4 bases, and 10 bases separated the two germline ends. The CDR3 runs 15 residues. In DNA form, the CDR3 reads TGCGCCAGCAGCCAAGATTTAGGGTTTAATCAGCCCCAGCATTTT. Its protein product is CASSQDLGFNQPQHF.

V is TRBV19 and J is TRBJ2-1; 11 bases line up with TRBD2. The CDR3 is made up of 15 amino acids. Losses at the gene ends were 5 bases for V and 8 bases for J; bases not matched to a gene: 8. From germline, CDR1 is LNHDA and CDR2 SQIVND (reference sequence). CDR3 protein: CASSVIAGGSHEQFF. The CDR3 bases are TGTGCCAGTAGTGTAATAGCGGGAGGGAGCCATGAGCAGTTCTTC.

This clonotype turned up a few times. The CDR3 DNA follows: TGTGCCAGCAGCTTGACTAAGGGGTACGAGCAGTACTTC. Translated: CASSLTKGYEQYF. The V gene is TRBV7-8, the J gene TRBJ2-7; the D gene could be TRBD1 or TRBD2 (5 bases each). The germline gives CDR1 SGHVS, CDR2 FQNEAQ. This CDR3 has 13 residues. The V end lost 3 bases, the J end lost 4 bases, and 10 bases lay between the germline ends.

This clonotype was observed many times. V and J are TRBV20-1 and TRBJ2-5; D remains ambiguous. V was shortened by 3 bases and J by 2 bases, with 4 bases between the two germline ends. CDR1 DFQATT and CDR2 SNEGSKA come from the germline V gene (reference sequence). CDR3 size: 11 residues. CDR3 sequence (DNA): TGCAGTGCTAGGATACAAGAGACCCAGTACTTC. It encodes CSARIQETQYF.

The chain uses TRBV7-2 and TRBJ1-6; D possibly corresponds to TRBD1 (6 bases). CDR3 length equals 14 residues. V was pared by 2 bases and J by 9 bases, with 11 bases between. Per the germline V gene, CDR1 is SGHTA and CDR2 is FQGNSA. The CDR3: CASSLTGLISPLHF. The CDR3 nucleotides are TGTGCCAGCAGCTTAACAGGGCTCATTTCACCCCTCCACTTT.

The chain is built from TRBV20-1 and TRBJ2-4; the D gene is possibly TRBD2 (5 bases). V lost 7 bases, J lost 1 base, and 11 bases lay in between. Germline-derived CDR1 and CDR2 are DFQATT and SNEGSKA (reference sequence). This CDR3 contains 13 residues. The CDR3 nucleotides are TGCAGTGTTGGGGAGAGGGCCAAAAACATTCAGTACTTC. Translated, it gives CSVGERAKNIQYF.

The rearrangement links TRBV28 to TRBJ2-1; TRBD2 matches 11 bases. Per germline, CDR1 MDHEN and CDR2 SYDVKM. This CDR3 region has 17 residues. V dropped 6 bases and J dropped 7; count of bases not matched to a gene: 14. CDR3 DNA sequence: TGTGCCAGCAGCCAGGGGTTAGCGGGAGGGCCGTATAATGAGCAGTTCTTC. It encodes CASSQGLAGGPYNEQFF.

This sequence joins TRBV15 and TRBJ2-3; the match to TRBD1 covers 8 bases. The CDR3 has 15 residues. Germline V gives CDR1 LNHNV, CDR2 YYDKDF (reference sequence). V was clipped by 5 bases and J by 4 bases; unmatched bases: 8. CDR3 amino acids: CATSLDREGADTQYF. CDR3 coding DNA: TGTGCCACCAGCCTGGACAGGGAAGGGGCAGATACGCAGTATTTT.

J is TRBJ1-1 and V is TRBV6-5; 7 bases map to TRBD1. V lost 6 bases to trimming and J lost 4 bases; unmatched junction nucleotides: 8. Germline V gene data show CDR1 as MNHEY and CDR2 as SVGAGI. The CDR3 is made up of 14 amino acids. Here the CDR3 DNA reads TGTGCCAGCAGCGGAGCAGGGGGGCTCACTGAAGCTTTCTTT. Residues: CASSGAGGLTEAFF.

This chain connects TRBV18 to TRBJ1-5; D ambiguous. This CDR3 spans 17 amino acids. Germline lookup yields CDR1 KGHSH and CDR2 LQKENI. Deletions cut 5 bases from V and 0 bases from J, with 17 bases between. The CDR3, as DNA: TGTGCCAGCTCATCATTTATTGACGGATCTAGCAATCAGCCCCAGCATTTT. It encodes CASSSFIDGSSNQPQHF.

This clonotype was seen more than once but under ten times. The rearrangement links TRBV18 to TRBJ1-2; D ambiguous. This CDR3 contains 15 residues. CDR1 and CDR2 (germline): KGHSH, LQKENI. Deletions cut 1 base from V and 3 bases from J, with 12 bases between. CDR3 residues: CASSPLPQWDYGYTF. CDR3 in DNA: TGTGCCAGCTCACCACTTCCACAATGGGACTATGGCTACACCTTC.

This chain joins TRBV7-9 and TRBJ2-1, with D perhaps assigned TRBD1 or TRBD2 (5 bases each). Germline values: CDR1 SEHNR, CDR2 FQNEAQ (reference sequence). The CDR3 runs 13 residues. Trimming stripped 0 bases from V and 8 bases from J, with 8 bases between. The CDR3, as DNA: TGTGCCAGCAGCTTAGCGGTGGGGGATGAGCAGTTCTTC. Its protein product is CASSLAVGDEQFF.

This clonotype has only a few counts. The chain couples TRBV10-3 to TRBJ2-5, with TRBD2 identical over 7 bases. V trimming: 2 bases; J trimming: 4 bases; junction bases outside the gene matches: 4. This CDR3 contains 14 residues. Germline V gene data show CDR1 as ENHRY and CDR2 as SYGVKD. CDR3 nucleotide sequence: TGTGCCATCAGTGAGGGGGAGGGCCCAGAGACCCAGTACTTC. Protein sequence: CAISEGEGPETQYF.

The sample holds a few counts of this clonotype. V and J are TRBV29-1 and TRBJ1-4, with D uncertain. Germline-derived CDR1 and CDR2 are SQVTM and ANQGSEA. This CDR3 comprises 11 residues. CDR3 nucleotides: TGCCGCATCGAAGTGGGCGAAAAACTGTTTTTT. Residues: CRIEVGEKLFF.

The table lists this clonotype with a few counts. The V call is TRBV4-1, the J call TRBJ2-7; a weak D match, TRBD1 (6 bases). The germline gives CDR1 MGHRA, CDR2 YSYEKL. V lost 4 bases, J lost 1 base, and 20 bases lay in between. CDR3 length: 17 residues. The CDR3: CASSPQGHPAGSYEQYF. CDR3 nucleotide sequence: TGCGCCAGCAGCCCCCAGGGGCATCCTGCAGGATCCTACGAGCAGTACTTC.

The genes are TRBV4-3 and TRBJ2-3; no reliable D call. The CDR3 is 14 residues long. Germline loops: CDR1 LGHNA, CDR2 YSLEER. Trimming removed 0 bases at V and 1 base at J, with 5 bases between. The CDR3 region is CASSQESRTDTQYF. DNA for the CDR3: TGCGCCAGCAGCCAAGAGTCGCGCACAGATACGCAGTATTTT.

This chain uses TRBV5-5 with TRBJ1-4; possibly TRBD1 for D (5 bases). The CDR3 totals 15 residues. V lost 0 bases and J 5 bases, leaving 11 bases between the germline ends. Germline assignment: CDR1 SGHKS and CDR2 YYEKEE (reference sequence). The DNA for the CDR3 is TGTGCCAGCAGCTTGGACGGGACTCCGAATGAAAAACTGTTTTTT. Translating it yields CASSLDGTPNEKLFF.

The chain links TRBV4-3 to TRBJ2-3, with D possibly TRBD1 on 6 matching bases. CDR3 length equals 15 residues. CDR1 is LGHNA and CDR2 is YSLEER in the germline V gene. Trimming shortened V by 0 bases and J by 2 bases, and 9 bases separated the two germline ends. This CDR3 reads CASSQDGQITDTQYF. Here the CDR3 DNA reads TGCGCCAGCAGCCAAGATGGACAGATCACAGATACGCAGTATTTT.

The CDR3: CASSKGQGSTGELFF. In nucleotides, the CDR3 is TGTGCCAGCAGCAAGGGACAGGGTAGCACCGGGGAGCTGTTTTTT. The chain is built from TRBV4-2 and TRBJ2-2; 9 bases agree with TRBD1. From germline, CDR1 is LGHNA and CDR2 YNFKEQ. V trimming: 5 bases; J trimming: 4 bases; junction bases outside the gene matches: 5. CDR3 length equals 15 residues.

This clonotype was counted ten times or more. The chain carries TRBV4-1 and TRBJ2-5; the D gene is possibly TRBD2 (5 bases). Trimming pared 0 bases from V and 2 bases from J, leaving 16 bases between. Germline lookup yields CDR1 MGHRA and CDR2 YSYEKL. This CDR3 region has 17 residues. The CDR3 loop is CASSQDLSGNKQETQYF. DNA of the CDR3: TGCGCCAGCAGCCAAGATCTTTCGGGGAACAAGCAAGAGACCCAGTACTTC.

In this sample, this clonotype turned up a few times. V and J are TRBV20-1 and TRBJ2-7, with 9 bases lining up with TRBD1. The J call could be wrong; TRBJ2-4 is a better fit for the DNA end. This CDR3 spans 12 amino acids. The germline CDR1 and CDR2 sequences are DFQATT and SNEGSKA (reference sequence). In DNA form, the CDR3 reads TGCAGTGCCGGGACAGGGATGGGCATTCAGTACTTC. The encoded protein is CSAGTGMGIQYF.

This rearrangement joins TRBV7-2 to TRBJ2-3, with 7 bases matching TRBD1. The germline CDR1 and CDR2 sequences are SGHTA and FQGNSA. The CDR3 is 16 residues long. The V gene end was trimmed by 4 bases and the J gene end by 1 base; junction bases not matched to a gene: 8. CDR3 coding DNA: TGTGCCAGCAGCTGGGCAGAAACAGGGGGCACAGATACGCAGTATTTT. The encoded protein is CASSWAETGGTDTQYF.